Listed here are 18 T cell receptor beta chains from one sample, sequenced in a study of T-cell reconstitution after alpha-beta-depleted transplantation in children. A TCRbeta library incorporating unique molecular identifiers was prepared. TCRdb processed the PCR reads anew with MiXCR; each CDR3 protein has one entry. The data hold approximately 130,000 distinct CDR3 sequences, with around a tenth observed a single time. Material: PBMCs, mostly from graft donor cells, obtained 180 days after TCRalphabeta/CD19-depleted stem cell transplant. All receptors derive from a girl less than two years old who had a stem cell transplant for combined immunodeficiency, so the T cells may come from the graft donor.

Here the CDR3 DNA reads TGTGCCAGCAGTTTAAGACAGGGGGGAACTGAAGCTTTCTTT. It specifies CASSLRQGGTEAFF. The V gene is TRBV12-3 or TRBV12-4, the J gene TRBJ1-1; 9 positions match TRBD1. This CDR3 spans 14 amino acids. Trimming took 2 bases from V and 5 from J; bases not matched to a gene: 3.

This clonotype has a handful of counts. The chain links TRBV20-1 to TRBJ1-4; 8 nucleotides match TRBD1. Per germline, CDR1 DFQATT and CDR2 SNEGSKA (reference sequence). The CDR3 is 16 residues long. V dropped 8 bases and J dropped 4; count of bases not matched to a gene: 15. The CDR3 nucleotides are TGCAGTTCCACGGGGAGGAGGACAGGGCTTAATGAAAAACTGTTTTTT. It specifies CSSTGRRTGLNEKLFF.

This clonotype was counted only a few times. The V and J genes are TRBV5-1 and TRBJ2-7, with a tentative D call TRBD2 (7 bases). The CDR3 sequence is 15 residues long. V was pared by 2 bases and J by 3 bases, with 15 bases between. Germline-derived CDR1 and CDR2 are SGHRS and YFSETQ. DNA of the CDR3: TGCGCCAGCAGCTTTCGCGGGGGCCCCTTCTACGAGCAGTACTTC. It is translated as CASSFRGGPFYEQYF.

J is TRBJ2-3 and V is TRBV14; 11 bases are shared with TRBD2. Germline values: CDR1 SGHDN, CDR2 FVKESK. CDR3 length equals 15 residues. Trimming removed 2 bases from V and 5 bases from J; junction bases left unmatched: 3. The CDR3 region is CASSQLLAGVDTQYF. CDR3 nucleotides: TGTGCCAGCAGCCAACTACTAGCGGGAGTAGATACGCAGTATTTT.

This sequence joins TRBV20-1 and TRBJ2-5, with 11 bases that match TRBD2. The CDR3 is made up of 17 amino acids. With 2 bases clipped from V and 4 bases from J, the junction kept 12 bases outside the gene matches. CDR1 and CDR2 from the germline V gene are DFQATT and SNEGSKA (reference sequence). The CDR3 nucleotides read TGCAGTGCTAGACTAGCGGGAGGCCCACTATGGGGAGAGACCCAGTACTTC. Its protein product is CSARLAGGPLWGETQYF.

This clonotype has more than one count but fewer than ten. This chain joins TRBV28 and TRBJ1-5; TRBD1 agrees at 10 bases. The V and J ends lost 3 bases and 5 bases, in that order; junction bases with no gene match: 19. The CDR3 consists of 20 residues. Germline V gene lookup returns CDR1 MDHEN and CDR2 SYDVKM. CDR3 sequence: CASSLWRRGQGRAGDQPQHF. CDR3 nucleotide sequence: TGTGCCAGCAGTTTGTGGAGACGGGGACAGGGGCGCGCGGGGGATCAGCCCCAGCATTTT.

This clonotype showed up just a few times. This chain connects TRBV29-1 to TRBJ2-3, with 9 bases fitting TRBD2. Germline V gene data show CDR1 as SQVTM and CDR2 as ANQGSEA. The CDR3 is 14 amino acids. V was pared by 2 bases and J by 5 bases, with 5 bases of the junction left unmatched. CDR3 loop: CSVESKTSGDTQYF. In nucleotides, the CDR3 is TGCAGCGTTGAAAGTAAGACTAGCGGAGATACGCAGTATTTT.

There are a few counts of this clonotype. The chain is built from TRBV25-1 and TRBJ1-2; tentatively, D is TRBD1 (5 bases). CDR1 and CDR2 (germline): MGHDK, SYGVNS. V lost 0 bases and J lost 4, with 15 bases in between. CDR3 size: 16 residues. This CDR3 is CASSEYRGGWSYGYTF. The CDR3 DNA reads as TGTGCCAGCAGTGAATATAGGGGAGGTTGGTCCTATGGCTACACCTTC.

The chain links TRBV14 to TRBJ2-1, with D hard to call. The CDR3 contains 16 residues. The V gene lost 3 bases and the J gene lost 6 bases, with 18 bases spanning the gap. Per germline, CDR1 SGHDN and CDR2 FVKESK. The CDR3 here is CASSHEPLNVANEQFF. Written as DNA, the CDR3 is TGTGCCAGCAGCCACGAGCCTCTCAATGTAGCCAATGAGCAGTTCTTC.

The V and J genes are TRBV6-1 and TRBJ2-2, with TRBD1 matching over 7 bases. The V and J ends lost 6 bases and 5 bases, in that order; junction bases with no gene match: 9. CDR1 MNHNS and CDR2 SASEGT come from the germline V gene. The CDR3 extends over 15 amino acids. The CDR3 region is CASSSDRVWTGELFF. The CDR3 bases are TGTGCCAGCAGCTCCGACAGGGTTTGGACCGGGGAGCTGTTTTTT.

This clonotype was found a few times. V gene TRBV20-1 combines with J gene TRBJ2-3; D is perhaps TRBD1 (6 bases). There are 13 residues in the CDR3. Germline CDR1 DFQATT, CDR2 SNEGSKA (reference sequence). The chain's CDR3 is CRTFRTGTDTQYF. CDR3 nucleotides: TGCAGAACCTTCCGGACAGGCACAGATACGCAGTATTTT.

This sequence joins TRBV6-1 and TRBJ2-7; TRBD1 matches at 7 bases. Germline CDR1 reads MNHNS; CDR2 reads SASEGT. V dropped 6 bases and J dropped 7; count of bases not matched to a gene: 15. This CDR3 is 15 amino acids long. The CDR3 loop is CASRLEGGPYMEQYF. CDR3 DNA sequence: TGTGCCAGCAGGCTGGAAGGGGGCCCGTATATGGAGCAGTACTTC.

The V call is TRBV15, the J call TRBJ1-1; 9 nucleotides agree with TRBD1. The ends lost 1 base at V and 1 base at J; junction bases unmatched: 7. The CDR3 has 17 residues. CDR1 is LNHNV, CDR2 YYDKDF, per germline (reference sequence). CDR3 amino acids: CATSRGTGASKNTEAFF. CDR3 DNA sequence: TGTGCCACCAGCAGAGGGACAGGGGCCTCGAAGAACACTGAAGCTTTCTTT.

This clonotype was seen repeatedly, ten times or more. The V call is TRBV20-1, the J call TRBJ1-5; a weak D match, TRBD1 (5 bases). With 6 bases removed from V and 6 bases from J, the gap between germline ends came to 18 bases. Germline V gene data show CDR1 as DFQATT and CDR2 as SNEGSKA (reference sequence). The CDR3 spans 14 residues. The CDR3 coding sequence is TGCAGTGCGAGCCCCCTTTTCAGGGTTCAGCCCCAGCATTTT. It yields the protein CSASPLFRVQPQHF.

Remarks on this clonotype: A read error is possible here, since a much larger clone lies one base away. This chain connects TRBV11-2 to TRBJ1-2; D call uncertain. CDR1 and CDR2 from the germline V gene are SGHAT and FQNNGV. This CDR3 comprises 15 residues. The V end was cut by 5 bases, the J end by 3 bases, with 16 bases between. CDR3: CASSPELLPYYGYTF. The CDR3 DNA reads TGTGCCAGCAGCCCCGAGTTATTACCGTACTATGGCTACACCTTC.

The rearrangement uses TRBV4-3 and TRBJ2-1; 8 nucleotides align to TRBD1. The junction had 7 bases not matched to a gene; V was cut back by 0 bases and J by 15 bases. The CDR3 covers 13 residues. The germline V gene has CDR1 LGHNA and CDR2 YSLEER. The CDR3 nucleotides read TGCGCCAGCAGCCAAGATATATTGGACAGGGCGTTCTTC. This gives the protein CASSQDILDRAFF.

DNA for the CDR3: TGTGCCAGCAGTTCCCGCTACGGCAAAACTACCTACGAGCAGTACTTC. Amino acid sequence: CASSSRYGKTTYEQYF. This rearrangement joins TRBV12-3 or TRBV12-4 to TRBJ2-7; D gene ambiguous. The CDR3 runs 16 residues. Trimming pared 4 bases from V and 2 bases from J, leaving 18 bases between.

This clonotype has a handful of counts. The chain is built from TRBV6-1 and TRBJ2-1, with TRBD2 matching over 10 bases. J lost 1 base, V lost 10 bases, and 7 bases had no gene match. The germline gives CDR1 MNHNS, CDR2 SASEGT. The CDR3 extends over 15 amino acids. The CDR3 is CATVAGGTSYNEQFF. The CDR3 DNA reads TGTGCCACCGTAGCGGGAGGTACTTCCTACAATGAGCAGTTCTTC.